This TCR beta chain came from a study of T-cell memory formation after mild COVID-19 (dated by TCRdb to 2020 to 2022). Background for the entire study: TCR sequence clusters from the two donors were found to be largely donor specific. In a couple of donors, T-cell clones that expanded and contracted after mild COVID-19 were tracked by sequencing TCRalpha and TCRbeta repertoires over time. Two young, previously healthy adult volunteers, one female and one male, were included in the cohort.

What the work shows at the level of the full study, not this receptor alone: The study covered only a couple of mild cases, and larger cohorts including severe cases with pre-infection samples were considered necessary. The detection of some responding clones in pre-infection memory suggests that pre-existing cross-reactive memory T cells joined the SARS-CoV-2 response. From day 15 to 85, contracting clones showed balanced CD4/CD8 phenotypes, whereas a second wave of clones that expanded from day 15 to 37 leaned towards CD4+. SARS-CoV-2 specificity of the second-wave clones peaking on day 37 was not confirmed. Contracting CD4+ clones appeared mostly in the CM and EM memory subsets, whereas CD8+ clones were enriched in EMRA.

The reads were generated on an Illumina NovaSeq 6000. TCRalpha and TCRbeta cDNA libraries were constructed by 5'RACE with constant-segment primers, with sample barcodes and unique molecular identifiers being introduced. RNA was extracted from every sample with Trizol reagent. Amplification of the libraries took two PCR steps, and the second step added a second sample barcode plus Illumina TruSeq adapters. Libraries were sequenced on an Illumina NovaSeq with 2 x 150 bp paired-end reads. Per the authors' processing: Demultiplexing of reads and collapsing into UMI-guided consensus sequences were performed with migec v1.2.7. Using mixcr v2.1.11, UMI consensuses were aligned to TRA and TRB V and J templates and then assembled into clonotypes. A clonotype was counted as expanded or contracted only when both edgeR and NoisET called the clonotype significant, with the noise models trained on biological replicates. For edgeR calls, the cutoffs were a false discovery rate-adjusted p below 0.01 and a log2 fold-change threshold of 1. As an exploratory analysis of dynamics, max-normalized trajectories of the 1000 most abundant clonotypes were examined with PCA combined with hierarchical clustering. The CD4 or CD8 phenotype of responding clones was assigned using the separately sequenced CD4+ and CD8+ repertoires. TCRdb passed the public sequencing reads through fastp at Q25 and MiXCR, retaining productive beta sequences. CDR3 protein duplicates are merged, each entry listing the most common genes and DNA. The V and J calls were not made by the authors but by TCRdb's processing. Here the sample has 500,000 to 550,000 distinct CDR3 sequences; roughly 21% occur a single time. 9.5% to 15% of the sample belongs to the ten largest clones.

Ficoll-Paque density gradient centrifugation was the method used to isolate PBMCs. CDR1 and CDR2 were assigned from the germline V gene as SGHRS and YFSETQ. The V end loses 0 bases and the J end loses 4 bases, and a stretch of 16 bases separates them. Including cysteine and phenylalanine, the CDR3 has 16 amino acids. Only CDR3 DNA is held: 48 bases, read in frame from base 1. Concerning this clonotype: The antigen it recognizes is unknown. No much larger clonotype is one base removed from it; base qualities were not supplied.

This TCR was sampled from an adult woman who had mild COVID-19 (a few samples of this study predate the infection). The sample titles of this study are shuffled in the database, so cell type and time point are left out; the donor was told from shared clones. This chain joins TRBV5-1 to TRBJ2-5; the D gene is perhaps TRBD1 or TRBD2, as each covers 6 bases. Material for sequencing was PBMCs or a T cell subset sorted from them (not recorded which). The CDR3: CASSLAGGGTSETQYF. In nucleotides, the sequence is TGCGCCAGCAGCTTGGCCGGAGGGGGGACGTCAGAGACCCAGTACTTC.